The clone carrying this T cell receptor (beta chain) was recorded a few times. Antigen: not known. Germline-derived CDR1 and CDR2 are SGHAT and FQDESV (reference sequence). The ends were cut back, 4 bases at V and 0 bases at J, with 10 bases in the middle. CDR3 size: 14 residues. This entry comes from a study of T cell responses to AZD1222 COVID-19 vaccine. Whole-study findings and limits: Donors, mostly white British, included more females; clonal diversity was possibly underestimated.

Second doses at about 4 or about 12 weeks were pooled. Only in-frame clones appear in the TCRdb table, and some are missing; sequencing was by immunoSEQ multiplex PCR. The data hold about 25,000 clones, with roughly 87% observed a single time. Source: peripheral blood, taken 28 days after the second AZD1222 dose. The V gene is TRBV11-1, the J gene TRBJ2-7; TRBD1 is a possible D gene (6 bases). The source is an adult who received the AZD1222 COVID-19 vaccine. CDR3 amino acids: CASSSDRGSYEQYF. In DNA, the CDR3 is TGTGCCAGCAGCTCGGACAGAGGCTCCTACGAGCAGTACTTC.